This TCR beta chain was sequenced in a study of identical twins (dated by TCRdb to 2016 to 2017). General notes on the study: The study deep-sequenced TCR alpha and beta repertoires from monozygotic twins, unrelated adults of various ages and cord blood to test whether fetal clonotypes persist. To rule out contamination, replicate twin experiments were performed at different times with different library preparation protocols. What the work shows at the level of the full study, not this receptor alone: Invariant T cells such as MAIT and iNKT could partly confound zero-insertion analyses, though diverse VJ usage argued against this for most clonotypes. Because the same donors could not be followed over many years, conclusions were based on cross-sectional statistical analysis. Abundant cord blood beta clonotypes carried fewer insertions; young adult naive repertoires showed a weaker similar trend, while memory repertoires showed none. Recombination models systematically underestimated out-of-frame TCR alpha sharing in monozygotic twins but agreed with sharing between unrelated individuals. In beta out-of-frame sequences, excess twin sharing was weaker, because having fewer shared sequences lowered the signal-to-noise ratio. Compared with coincidental sharing between unrelated individuals, an excess of low generation-probability sequences was observed among out-of-frame TCR alpha sequences shared between twins.

Only healthy Caucasian donors were included. The twin cohort consisted of three pairs of female monozygotic twins, all aged about 18 to 29 years. Peripheral blood mononuclear cells were the source from which RNA for the TCR libraries was isolated. Trimming leaves V shorter by 2 bases and J shorter by 4 bases, with the junction holding 9 bases beyond the gene matches. From its cysteine to its phenylalanine, the CDR3 spans 17 amino acids. Kept here is only the CDR3 DNA, which spans 51 bases and is read in frame from base 1. CDR1 and CDR2 are read off the germline V gene (reference sequence) as SEHNR and FQNEAQ. Concerning this clonotype itself: Its antigen is still unknown. No much larger clone is present one base from it, and per-base qualities are unavailable.

Library prep was done by 5' RACE. The run used an Illumina HiSeq 2000. Template switching introduced a universal primer binding site; the final cDNA contained a unique molecular identifier, enabling accurate counting of TCR cDNA molecules. First-strand cDNA for TCR alpha and beta chains was synthesized from specific primers in the conserved constant-segment region. To control for contamination, every cDNA library carried two barcodes: a SMART-Mk sample barcode plus Illumina barcodes. TruSeq adapter sequences and Illumina sample barcodes were added in two successive PCR steps. Sequencing of the TCR alpha and beta cDNA libraries was done on the Illumina HiSeq platform using custom primers. On the authors' methods: MiGEC was used to process raw reads and extract unique molecular identifiers, and MiXCR was used to find CDR3 positions. For each individual, recombination models were inferred using an EM algorithm with the repgenHMM and IGoR tools. Shared clonotype analysis was performed with the tcR package in R, normalizing sharing by the product of cloneset sizes. To study raw recombination without the effects of thymic and clonal selection, out-of-frame nonproductive sequences were analyzed. The public sequencing data were trimmed at Q25 with fastp and processed into clonotypes with MiXCR by TCRdb, which kept only in-frame beta chains. Rows with one shared CDR3 protein collapse into an entry with the most common genes and DNA. TCRdb, not the authors, supplied the V and J calls. The sample has 750,000 to 950,000 distinct CDR3 sequences on record, around 12% of them singletons. The leading ten clones occupy around 1.6% of the sample.

The sample was also reused in another study, on yellow fever vaccine responses in identical twins. Looking at the second paper: The authors reported that the T cell response to vaccination in identical twins appeared partly convergent and partly personalized. In identical twins, the study followed T cell clones that responded to the vaccine with precision.

Recombination joined TRBV7-9 with TRBJ2-3; TRBD2 agrees with 10 junctional bases. The sequenced sample consisted of PBMCs. The receptor was derived from a young woman in good health. The nucleotides are TGTGCCAGCAGCTTACCCCCGGCTAGCGGGAGTGCAGATACGCAGTATTTT. It codes for CASSLPPASGSADTQYF.